A selection of T cell receptor beta chains follows, all from one sample in a study of identical twins. TCRdb reprocessed the 5' RACE reads with MiXCR, giving one entry per CDR3 protein. The sample comprises about 300,000 distinct CDR3 sequences, about 12% of which are singletons, and 7.2% rests with the top ten. These data also featured in a second study, about yellow fever vaccine responses in identical twins.

Sequencing was carried out using CD8+ T cells sorted from blood. The receptors were gathered from a woman aged 18-30 years in good health. Both conserved end residues are part of each CDR3. The D gene is left open where the match is weak. Size tells how often a clone was seen (once, few, many) or the class of an expanded clone, and some rows leave it out.

J	D	size	V	CDR3	DNA
TRBJ2-2	NA	few	TRBV20-1	CSARADSTTGELFF	TGCAGTGCTAGAGCCGACAGCACCACCGGGGAGCTGTTTTTT
TRBJ1-2	NA	many	TRBV5-1	CASSLTIYYGYTF	TGCGCCAGCAGCCTGACAATCTACTATGGCTACACCTTC
TRBJ2-1	NA	few	TRBV12-3/TRBV12-4	CASSYVSGGEQFF	TGTGCCAGCAGTTACGTGTCCGGGGGTGAGCAGTTCTTC
TRBJ2-3	TRBD2	few	TRBV28	CASSFGGGAKDTQYF	TGTGCCAGCAGTTTCGGCGGGGGGGCAAAGGATACGCAGTATTTT
TRBJ2-5	NA	many	TRBV5-5	CASSLRQGQETQYF	TGTGCCAGCAGCTTGCGGCAGGGACAAGAGACCCAGTACTTC
TRBJ2-1	NA	many	TRBV15	CATSRPRPRNEQFF	TGTGCCACCAGCAGACCTCGCCCGAGGAATGAGCAGTTCTTC
TRBJ1-1	NA	many	TRBV4-1	CASTTRVETEAFF	TGCGCCAGCACCACGCGGGTGGAAACTGAAGCTTTCTTT
TRBJ1-2	NA	few	TRBV20-1	CSARDRESYGYTF	TGCAGTGCTAGAGATCGTGAATCCTATGGCTACACCTTC
TRBJ2-5	NA	few	TRBV13	CASSLVSAEGQETQYF	TGTGCCAGCAGCTTAGTGTCGGCGGAGGGCCAAGAGACCCAGTACTTC
TRBJ2-1	TRBD2	few	TRBV7-9	CASSLARRGYNEQFF	TGTGCCAGCAGCTTAGCGAGGCGGGGGTACAATGAGCAGTTCTTC
TRBJ2-3	NA	NA	TRBV27	CASNPTGKGLITQYF	TGTGCCAGCAACCCTACAGGGAAGGGGCTTATAACGCAGTATTTT
TRBJ1-6	NA	few	TRBV6-5	CASSYQPRGTHSPLHF	TGTGCCAGCAGTTACCAACCCAGGGGAACGCATTCACCCCTCCACTTT
TRBJ2-1	TRBD1	many	TRBV5-1	CASSYGQGARNEQFF	TGCGCCAGCAGCTACGGACAGGGGGCGCGGAATGAGCAGTTCTTC
TRBJ2-3	TRBD2	few	TRBV27	CASKSGKALADTQYF	TGTGCCAGCAAAAGCGGGAAGGCGCTTGCAGATACGCAGTATTTT
TRBJ2-7	NA	few	TRBV6-1	CASSPTIYEQYF	TGTGCCAGCAGCCCCACGATCTACGAGCAGTACTTC
TRBJ2-1	TRBD2	NA	TRBV7-3	CASSQIAGGPDEQFF	TGTGCCAGCAGCCAGATAGCGGGAGGACCGGATGAGCAGTTCTTC
TRBJ2-1	TRBD1	NA	TRBV7-2	CASSSGGPGSYNEQFF	TGTGCCAGCAGCTCAGGGGGACCAGGCTCCTACAATGAGCAGTTCTTC
TRBJ2-5	NA	few	TRBV6-1	CASSEGPPVGETQYF	TGTGCCAGCAGTGAAGGACCTCCCGTAGGGGAGACCCAGTACTTC
TRBJ2-3	NA	NA	TRBV5-6	CASSFAPGGTDTQYF	TGTGCCAGCAGCTTTGCGCCAGGGGGGACAGATACGCAGTATTTT
TRBJ2-3	NA	NA	TRBV12-5	CASGLTQRDTQYF	TGTGCTAGTGGTTTGACCCAACGGGATACGCAGTATTTT
TRBJ2-1	TRBD1	few	TRBV10-1	CASSQPGQGLYNEQFF	TGCGCCAGCAGTCAACCGGGACAGGGGCTTTACAATGAGCAGTTCTTC
TRBJ2-7	NA	few	TRBV6-1	CASSDLASDSYEQYF	TGTGCCAGCAGTGACCTGGCTAGCGACTCCTACGAGCAGTACTTC
TRBJ1-1	NA	many	TRBV20-1	CSARGSLNTEAFF	TGCAGTGCTAGAGGAAGTTTGAACACTGAAGCTTTCTTT
TRBJ2-1	TRBD2	NA	TRBV12-3/TRBV12-4	CASSLAGRVTDEQFF	TGTGCCAGCAGTTTGGCGGGGAGGGTCACCGATGAGCAGTTCTTC
TRBJ2-1	NA	NA	TRBV13	CASSPGLSIYNEQFF	TGTGCCAGCAGCCCTGGACTAAGTATCTACAATGAGCAGTTCTTC
TRBJ2-7	NA	NA	TRBV7-9	CAITGRSSYEQYF	TGTGCCATCACGGGACGCAGCTCCTACGAGCAGTACTTC
TRBJ1-1	TRBD1	few	TRBV11-1	CASSPPPGQGRGANTEAFF	TGTGCCAGCAGCCCGCCCCCCGGACAGGGAAGGGGGGCGAACACTGAAGCTTTCTTT